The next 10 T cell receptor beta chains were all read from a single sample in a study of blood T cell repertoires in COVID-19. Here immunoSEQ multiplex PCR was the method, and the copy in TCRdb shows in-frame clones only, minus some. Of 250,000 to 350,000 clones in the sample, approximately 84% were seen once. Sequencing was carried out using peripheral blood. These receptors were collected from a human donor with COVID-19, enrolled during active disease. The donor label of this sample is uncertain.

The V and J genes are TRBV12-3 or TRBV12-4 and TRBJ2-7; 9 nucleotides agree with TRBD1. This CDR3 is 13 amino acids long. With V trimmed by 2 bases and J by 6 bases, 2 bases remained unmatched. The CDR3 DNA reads TGTGCCAGCAGTTTAACAGGGGGCTCCGAGCAGTACTTC. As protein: CASSLTGGSEQYF.

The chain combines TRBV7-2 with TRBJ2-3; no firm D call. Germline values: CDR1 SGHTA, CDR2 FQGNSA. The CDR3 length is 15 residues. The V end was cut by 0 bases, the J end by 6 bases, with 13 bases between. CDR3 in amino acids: CASSLAPYSSDTQYF. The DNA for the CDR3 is TGTGCCAGCAGCTTAGCGCCGTACTCCTCCGATACGCAGTATTTT.

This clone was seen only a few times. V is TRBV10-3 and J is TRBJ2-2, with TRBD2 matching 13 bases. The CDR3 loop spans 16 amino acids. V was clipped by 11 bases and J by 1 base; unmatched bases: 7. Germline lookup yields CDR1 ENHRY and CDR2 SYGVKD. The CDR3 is CASNGLAGVNTGELFF. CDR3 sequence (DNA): TGTGCCTCAAACGGACTAGCGGGAGTGAACACCGGGGAGCTGTTTTTT.

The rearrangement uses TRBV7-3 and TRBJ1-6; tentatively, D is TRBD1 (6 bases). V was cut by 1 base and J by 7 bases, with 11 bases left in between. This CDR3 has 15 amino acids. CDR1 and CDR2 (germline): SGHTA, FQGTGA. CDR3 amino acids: CASSLMRGRNSPLHF. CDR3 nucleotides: TGTGCCAGCAGCTTAATGCGGGGGCGGAATTCACCCCTCCACTTT.

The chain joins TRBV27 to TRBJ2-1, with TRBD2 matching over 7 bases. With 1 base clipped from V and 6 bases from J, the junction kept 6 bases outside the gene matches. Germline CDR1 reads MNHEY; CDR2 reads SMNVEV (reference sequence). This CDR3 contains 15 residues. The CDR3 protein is CASSLWAGERNEQFF. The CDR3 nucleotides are TGTGCCAGCAGTTTATGGGCGGGAGAGCGCAATGAGCAGTTCTTC.

DNA of the CDR3: TGTGCCTGGAGGTTCATGGGGGCGAATGGCTACACCTTC. Protein product: CAWRFMGANGYTF. The chain joins TRBV30 to TRBJ1-2; possible D gene TRBD1, 6 bases. The CDR3 extends over 13 amino acids. V was cut by 3 bases and J by 6 bases, with 14 bases left in between. Germline lookup yields CDR1 GTSNPN and CDR2 SVGIG (reference sequence).

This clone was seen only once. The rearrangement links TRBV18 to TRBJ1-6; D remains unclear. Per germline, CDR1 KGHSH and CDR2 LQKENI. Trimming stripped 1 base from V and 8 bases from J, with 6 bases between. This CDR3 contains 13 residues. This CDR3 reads CASSPLSDSPLHF. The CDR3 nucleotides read TGTGCCAGCTCACCACTATCTGATTCACCCCTCCACTTT.

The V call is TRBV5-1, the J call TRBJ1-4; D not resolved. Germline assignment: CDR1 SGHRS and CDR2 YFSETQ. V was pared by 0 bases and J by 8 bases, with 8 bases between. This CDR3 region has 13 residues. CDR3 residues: CASSLGAGEKLFF. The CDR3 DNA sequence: TGCGCCAGCAGCTTGGGGGCTGGGGAAAAACTGTTTTTT.

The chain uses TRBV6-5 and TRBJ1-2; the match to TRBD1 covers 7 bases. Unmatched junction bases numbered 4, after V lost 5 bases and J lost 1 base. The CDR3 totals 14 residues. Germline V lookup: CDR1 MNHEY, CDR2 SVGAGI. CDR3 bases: TGTGCCAGCAGTCGGGACAGAAGTAACTATGGCTACACCTTC. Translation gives CASSRDRSNYGYTF.

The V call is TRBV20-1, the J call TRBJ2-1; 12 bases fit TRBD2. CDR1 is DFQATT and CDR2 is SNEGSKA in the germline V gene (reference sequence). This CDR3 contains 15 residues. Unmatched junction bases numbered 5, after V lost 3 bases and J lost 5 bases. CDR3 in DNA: TGCAGTGCTAGTAGTTCTAGCGGGAGGGACAATGAGCAGTTCTTC. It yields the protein CSASSSSGRDNEQFF.